The rows below give T cell receptor beta chains drawn from one sample of a study of blood T cell repertoires in COVID-19. Assay: immunoSEQ multiplex PCR; the TCRdb copy retains only in-frame clones and omits some. This sample has roughly 180,000 clones, with under 85% found just once. Sequenced material: peripheral blood. These TCRs come from a human donor in a cohort sampled during active COVID-19. CDR3s include the opening cysteine and the closing phenylalanine or tryptophan. Fields, in order: clone size, D gene, J gene, V gene, CDR3 DNA, CDR3 protein. D genes are given only for firm matches. Only some rows state a clone size, as once, few, many or a class for expanded clones.

clone size: NA
D gene: NA
J gene: TRBJ1-5
V gene: TRBV27
CDR3 DNA: TGTGCCAGCAGTCCCGGCGGGGCCTATAGCAATCAGCCCCAGCATTTT
CDR3 protein: CASSPGGAYSNQPQHF

clone size: NA
D gene: NA
J gene: TRBJ2-2
V gene: TRBV7-9
CDR3 DNA: TGTGCCAGCAGCCCCTATCCCGGGAACACCGGGGAGCTGTTTTTT
CDR3 protein: CASSPYPGNTGELFF

clone size: NA
D gene: NA
J gene: TRBJ1-6
V gene: TRBV7-9
CDR3 DNA: TGTGCCAGCAGCTTAGAGGCCCCGGGGGAAAATTCACCCCTCCACTTT
CDR3 protein: CASSLEAPGENSPLHF

clone size: NA
D gene: TRBD1
J gene: TRBJ2-7
V gene: TRBV5-4
CDR3 DNA: TGTGCCAGCAGCTCGGACAGGGTGGTACACGAGCAGTACTTC
CDR3 protein: CASSSDRVVHEQYF

clone size: NA
D gene: TRBD1
J gene: TRBJ1-2
V gene: TRBV29-1
CDR3 DNA: TGCAGCGTTGGTGGACAGGTTCGGGCGTCCCGCTATGGCTACACCTTC
CDR3 protein: CSVGGQVRASRYGYTF

clone size: few
D gene: NA
J gene: TRBJ1-2
V gene: TRBV5-6
CDR3 DNA: TGTGCCAGCAGCTTGCAGGATGGCTACACCTTC
CDR3 protein: CASSLQDGYTF

clone size: NA
D gene: TRBD1
J gene: TRBJ1-2
V gene: TRBV29-1
CDR3 DNA: TGCAGCGCTGAGACAGGGGGGGACTATGGCTACACCTTC
CDR3 protein: CSAETGGDYGYTF

clone size: NA
D gene: NA
J gene: TRBJ1-1
V gene: TRBV21-1
CDR3 DNA: TGTGCCAGCAGCCTCCGCTACTGGGACAGGGTGAAAACTGAAGCTTTCTTT
CDR3 protein: CASSLRYWDRVKTEAFF

clone size: NA
D gene: NA
J gene: TRBJ1-1
V gene: TRBV3-1/TRBV3-2
CDR3 DNA: TGTGCCAGCAGCCAAGATCGGGGGGTCGAAGCTTTCTTT
CDR3 protein: CASSQDRGVEAFF

clone size: NA
D gene: TRBD1
J gene: TRBJ2-1
V gene: TRBV19
CDR3 DNA: TGTGCCAGTAGACACCGGGACAGGGGTCCCTACAATGAGCAGTTCTTC
CDR3 protein: CASRHRDRGPYNEQFF

clone size: once
D gene: TRBD1
J gene: TRBJ1-5
V gene: TRBV30
CDR3 DNA: TGTGCCTGGAGGGGCAGACAGGGGAATCAGCCCCAGCATTTT
CDR3 protein: CAWRGRQGNQPQHF

clone size: NA
D gene: NA
J gene: TRBJ2-1
V gene: TRBV7-3
CDR3 DNA: TGTGCCAGCAGCAGATTAGCGGCAAGCTCCTACAATGAGCAGTTCTTC
CDR3 protein: CASSRLAASSYNEQFF

clone size: once
D gene: TRBD1
J gene: TRBJ2-7
V gene: TRBV19
CDR3 DNA: TGTGCCAGTAGTATTCCCCTCGAGCAGGGGGCCGAGCAGTACTTC
CDR3 protein: CASSIPLEQGAEQYF

clone size: NA
D gene: TRBD1
J gene: TRBJ2-3
V gene: TRBV5-1
CDR3 DNA: TGCGCCAGCAGGTGGACAGGGCAAGGCACAGATACGCAGTATTTT
CDR3 protein: CASRWTGQGTDTQYF

clone size: once
D gene: NA
J gene: TRBJ1-6
V gene: TRBV6-5
CDR3 DNA: TGTGCCAGCACCCCAAGGGAGAACTATAATTCACCCCTCCACTTT
CDR3 protein: CASTPRENYNSPLHF

clone size: few
D gene: NA
J gene: TRBJ1-1
V gene: TRBV19
CDR3 DNA: TGTGCCAGTAGTATAGATCGCGGGAAAAGAGCTTTCTTT
CDR3 protein: CASSIDRGKRAFF

clone size: NA
D gene: TRBD2
J gene: TRBJ2-3
V gene: TRBV27
CDR3 DNA: TGTGCCAGCAGTTTTGAATCCCGGGGGGCAGATACGCAGTATTTT
CDR3 protein: CASSFESRGADTQYF

clone size: NA
D gene: TRBD1
J gene: TRBJ2-7
V gene: TRBV13
CDR3 DNA: TGTGCCAGCAGCACCCGGACAGGGTGGGTTATAGAGCAGTACTTC
CDR3 protein: CASSTRTGWVIEQYF

clone size: NA
D gene: NA
J gene: TRBJ2-1
V gene: TRBV3-1/TRBV3-2
CDR3 DNA: TGTGCCAGCAAATCGGGTGCCGCCCTCCACAATGAGCAGTTCTTC
CDR3 protein: CASKSGAALHNEQFF

clone size: NA
D gene: TRBD2
J gene: TRBJ2-7
V gene: TRBV10-2
CDR3 DNA: TGCGCCAGCAGTGATAGCGGGGGGGCCTACGAGCAGTACTTC
CDR3 protein: CASSDSGGAYEQYF

clone size: NA
D gene: TRBD1
J gene: TRBJ1-4
V gene: TRBV6-5
CDR3 DNA: TGTGCCAGCAGTTACGATGGGACAGGGGTTGAAAAACTGTTTTTT
CDR3 protein: CASSYDGTGVEKLFF

clone size: NA
D gene: NA
J gene: TRBJ2-1
V gene: TRBV3-1/TRBV3-2
CDR3 DNA: TGTGCCAGCAGCCGTACTACCCCGCTTGGGAATGAGCAGTTCTTC
CDR3 protein: CASSRTTPLGNEQFF

clone size: NA
D gene: TRBD1
J gene: TRBJ1-6
V gene: TRBV4-1
CDR3 DNA: TGCGCCAGCAGCGGCCCGGGACAGGGGGGATCACCCCTCCACTTT
CDR3 protein: CASSGPGQGGSPLHF

clone size: NA
D gene: NA
J gene: TRBJ1-3
V gene: TRBV9
CDR3 DNA: TGTACCAGCAGCGTAGCGCCAGGCTCAATACCCTCTGGAAACACCATATATTTT
CDR3 protein: CTSSVAPGSIPSGNTIYF

clone size: NA
D gene: NA
J gene: TRBJ1-5
V gene: TRBV6-1
CDR3 DNA: TGTGCCAGCAGTGAAGTGAGATCCCGGGGCAATCAGCCCCAGCATTTT
CDR3 protein: CASSEVRSRGNQPQHF

clone size: NA
D gene: NA
J gene: TRBJ1-3
V gene: TRBV6-5
CDR3 DNA: TGTGCCAGCAGTTACGTCCAGGGCCCAGGAAACACCATATATTTT
CDR3 protein: CASSYVQGPGNTIYF

clone size: NA
D gene: NA
J gene: TRBJ1-2
V gene: TRBV21-1
CDR3 DNA: TGTGCCAGCAGCAAAGAGGTAGGAGGGTCTAACTATGGCTACACCTTC
CDR3 protein: CASSKEVGGSNYGYTF

clone size: NA
D gene: NA
J gene: TRBJ1-1
V gene: TRBV6-5
CDR3 DNA: TGTGCCAGCAGTTACGGAGGGGCCTTGAACACTGAAGCTTTCTTT
CDR3 protein: CASSYGGALNTEAFF

clone size: NA
D gene: TRBD1
J gene: TRBJ2-7
V gene: TRBV6-2/TRBV6-3
CDR3 DNA: TGTGCCAGCAGTTACTCGGTGGACAGGGGTTCCTACGAGCAGTACTTC
CDR3 protein: CASSYSVDRGSYEQYF

clone size: few
D gene: NA
J gene: TRBJ2-1
V gene: TRBV6-6
CDR3 DNA: TGTGCCAGCACGGTAACTACCCTCAATGAGCAGTTCTTC
CDR3 protein: CASTVTTLNEQFF

clone size: NA
D gene: NA
J gene: TRBJ1-6
V gene: TRBV2
CDR3 DNA: TGTGCCAGTCGAGCAGCGGAAATTAATTCACCCCTCCACTTT
CDR3 protein: CASRAAEINSPLHF

clone size: NA
D gene: TRBD1
J gene: TRBJ2-7
V gene: TRBV29-1
CDR3 DNA: TGCAGCGTTGTAAACTCCGACAGGGTCGGGTCCTACGAGCAGTACTTC
CDR3 protein: CSVVNSDRVGSYEQYF

clone size: NA
D gene: TRBD1
J gene: TRBJ2-3
V gene: TRBV5-1
CDR3 DNA: TGCGCCAGCAGCCTCGGGACAGTACACACAGATACGCAGTATTTT
CDR3 protein: CASSLGTVHTDTQYF

clone size: NA
D gene: TRBD2
J gene: TRBJ2-5
V gene: TRBV7-8
CDR3 DNA: TGTGCCAGCAGCTTCTATGGGTGGCGGGGGGAAGAGACCCAGTACTTC
CDR3 protein: CASSFYGWRGEETQYF

clone size: NA
D gene: NA
J gene: TRBJ1-6
V gene: TRBV12-3/TRBV12-4
CDR3 DNA: TGTGCCAGCAGTTTTTCTCCCTCACCCCTCCACTTT
CDR3 protein: CASSFSPSPLHF

clone size: NA
D gene: NA
J gene: TRBJ2-7
V gene: TRBV6-5
CDR3 DNA: TGTGCCAGCAGTTCAAAGACGGAGGAACTGTACTTC
CDR3 protein: CASSSKTEELYF